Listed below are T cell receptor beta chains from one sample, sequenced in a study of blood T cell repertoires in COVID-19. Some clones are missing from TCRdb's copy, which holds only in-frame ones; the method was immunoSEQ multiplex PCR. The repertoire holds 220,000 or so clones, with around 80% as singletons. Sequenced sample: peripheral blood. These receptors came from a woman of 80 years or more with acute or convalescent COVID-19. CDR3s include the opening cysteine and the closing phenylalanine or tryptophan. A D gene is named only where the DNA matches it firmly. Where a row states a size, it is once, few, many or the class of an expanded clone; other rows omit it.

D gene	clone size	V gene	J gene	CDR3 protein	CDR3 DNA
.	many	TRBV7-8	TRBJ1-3	CASIRGSSGNTIYF	TGTGCCAGCATCCGAGGGAGCTCTGGAAACACCATATATTTT
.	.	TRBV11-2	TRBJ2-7	CASSFHSYEQYF	TGTGCCAGCAGCTTCCATTCCTACGAGCAGTACTTC
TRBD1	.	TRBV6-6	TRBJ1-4	CASSYSGQGTNEKLFF	TGTGCCAGCAGTTATAGCGGACAGGGAACTAATGAAAAACTGTTTTTT
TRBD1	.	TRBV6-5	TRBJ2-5	CATESRDSPQETQYF	TGTGCCACCGAGTCCCGGGACAGCCCCCAGGAGACCCAGTACTTC
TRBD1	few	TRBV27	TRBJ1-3	CASRGQPGNTIYF	TGTGCCAGCCGGGGACAGCCCGGAAACACCATATATTTT
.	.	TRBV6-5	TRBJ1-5	CASSTGSNQPQHF	TGTGCCAGTTCCACAGGGAGCAATCAGCCCCAGCATTTT
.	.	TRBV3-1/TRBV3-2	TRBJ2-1	CASSHGHSYNEQFF	TGTGCCAGCAGCCATGGACACAGCTACAATGAGCAGTTCTTC
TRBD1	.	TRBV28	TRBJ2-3	CASSSSGGRRTDTQYF	TGTGCCAGCAGTTCCTCAGGGGGCAGGAGGACAGATACGCAGTATTTT
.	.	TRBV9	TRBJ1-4	CASSVTGTNEKLFF	TGTGCCAGCAGCGTAACAGGGACTAATGAAAAACTGTTTTTT
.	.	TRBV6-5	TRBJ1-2	CASSPNGYGYTF	TGTGCCAGCAGTCCTAATGGCTATGGCTACACCTTC
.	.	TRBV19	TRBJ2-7	CASSIEQQPYEQYF	TGTGCCAGTAGTATAGAACAGCAACCCTACGAGCAGTACTTC
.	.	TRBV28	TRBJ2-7	CASSSPGLLTYEQYF	TGTGCCAGCAGTTCTCCGGGACTTTTAACCTACGAGCAGTACTTC
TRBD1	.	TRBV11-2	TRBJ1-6	CASSLGTGGNSPLHF	TGTGCCAGCAGCTTAGGGACAGGGGGTAATTCACCCCTCCACTTT
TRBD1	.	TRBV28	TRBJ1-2	CASRWTGGYYGYTF	TGTGCCAGCAGGTGGACAGGGGGTTACTATGGCTACACCTTC
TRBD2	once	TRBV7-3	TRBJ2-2	CASSLRLTGLAGPGELFF	TGTGCCAGCAGCTTACGTCTTACGGGACTAGCAGGTCCCGGGGAGCTGTTTTTT
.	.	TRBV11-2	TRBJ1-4	CASSLEASTNEKLFF	TGTGCCAGCAGCTTAGAAGCCTCAACTAATGAAAAACTGTTTTTT
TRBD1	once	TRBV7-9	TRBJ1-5	CASSLGDRGGQPQHF	TGTGCCAGCAGCTTAGGGGACAGGGGGGGTCAGCCCCAGCATTTT
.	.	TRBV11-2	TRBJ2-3	CASSPRQGPTDTQYF	TGTGCCAGCAGCCCGAGGCAGGGGCCCACAGATACGCAGTATTTT
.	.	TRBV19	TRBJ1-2	CASSVNGQSDYGYTF	TGTGCCAGTAGTGTGAATGGACAGAGCGACTATGGCTACACCTTC
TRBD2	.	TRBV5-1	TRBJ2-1	CASSPASGGAIEQFF	TGCGCCAGCAGCCCCGCTAGCGGGGGGGCCATTGAGCAGTTCTTC
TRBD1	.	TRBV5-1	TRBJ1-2	CASTNGQGAKYGYTF	TGCGCCAGCACCAATGGACAGGGGGCGAAGTATGGCTACACCTTC
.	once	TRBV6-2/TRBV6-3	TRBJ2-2	CASSYSARDTNTGELFF	TGTGCCAGCAGTTACTCAGCTCGGGATACGAACACCGGGGAGCTGTTTTTT
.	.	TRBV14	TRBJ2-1	CASSQGDWLGEQFF	TGTGCCAGCAGCCAAGGGGACTGGTTGGGGGAGCAGTTCTTC
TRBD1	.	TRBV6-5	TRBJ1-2	CASDRAPFSYGYTF	TGTGCCAGCGACAGGGCCCCCTTCAGCTATGGCTACACCTTC
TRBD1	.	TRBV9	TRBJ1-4	CASSGTGGYNEKLFF	TGTGCCAGCAGCGGAACAGGGGGATATAATGAAAAACTGTTTTTT
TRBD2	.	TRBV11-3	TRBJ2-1	CASSFSGTLSYNEQFF	TGTGCCAGCAGCTTTAGCGGGACACTCTCCTACAATGAGCAGTTCTTC
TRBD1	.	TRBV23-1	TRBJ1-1	CASSQSSRGQGARVEAFF	TGCGCCAGCAGTCAATCGAGTAGGGGACAGGGGGCTCGTGTTGAAGCTTTCTTT
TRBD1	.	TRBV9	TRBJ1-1	CASSVRPGTGGNTEAFF	TGTGCCAGCAGCGTCCGACCCGGGACAGGAGGGAACACTGAAGCTTTCTTT
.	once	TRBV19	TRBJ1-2	CASSIVSGNDYGYTF	TGTGCCAGTAGTATAGTTTCGGGGAATGACTATGGCTACACCTTC
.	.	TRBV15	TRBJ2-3	CATSRDLVLADTQYF	TGTGCCACCAGCAGAGATCTAGTCCTGGCAGATACGCAGTATTTT